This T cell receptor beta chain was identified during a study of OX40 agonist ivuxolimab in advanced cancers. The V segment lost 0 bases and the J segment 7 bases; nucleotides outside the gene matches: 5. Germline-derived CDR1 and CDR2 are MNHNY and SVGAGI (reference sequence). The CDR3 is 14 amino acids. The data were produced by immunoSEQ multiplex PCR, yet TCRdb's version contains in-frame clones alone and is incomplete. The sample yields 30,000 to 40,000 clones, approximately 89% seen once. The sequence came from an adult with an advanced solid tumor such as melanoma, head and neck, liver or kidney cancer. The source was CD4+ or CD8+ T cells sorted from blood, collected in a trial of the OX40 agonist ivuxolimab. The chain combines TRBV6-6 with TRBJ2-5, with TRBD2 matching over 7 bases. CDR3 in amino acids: CASSYSSLAATQYF. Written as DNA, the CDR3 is TGTGCCAGCAGTTACTCGAGTCTAGCGGCGACCCAGTACTTC.